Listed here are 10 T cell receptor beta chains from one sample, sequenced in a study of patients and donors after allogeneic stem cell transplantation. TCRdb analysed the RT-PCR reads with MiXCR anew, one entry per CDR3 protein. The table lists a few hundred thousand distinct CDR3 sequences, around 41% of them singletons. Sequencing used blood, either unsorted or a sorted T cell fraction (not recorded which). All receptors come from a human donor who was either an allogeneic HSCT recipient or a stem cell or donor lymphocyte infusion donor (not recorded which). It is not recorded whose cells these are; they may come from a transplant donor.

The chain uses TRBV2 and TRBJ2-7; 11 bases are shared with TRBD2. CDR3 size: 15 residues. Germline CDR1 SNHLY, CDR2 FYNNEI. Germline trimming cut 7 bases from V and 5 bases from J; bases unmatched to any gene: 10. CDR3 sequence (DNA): TGTGCCAGCACCAAAAGAACTAGCGGGGGCGACGAGCAGTACTTC. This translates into CASTKRTSGGDEQYF.

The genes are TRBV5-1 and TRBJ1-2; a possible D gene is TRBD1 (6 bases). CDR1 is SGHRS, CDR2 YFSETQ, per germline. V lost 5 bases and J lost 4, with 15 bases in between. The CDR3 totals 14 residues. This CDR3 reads CASRWTEKFYGYTF. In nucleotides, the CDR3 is TGCGCCAGCAGATGGACAGAGAAGTTCTATGGCTACACCTTC.

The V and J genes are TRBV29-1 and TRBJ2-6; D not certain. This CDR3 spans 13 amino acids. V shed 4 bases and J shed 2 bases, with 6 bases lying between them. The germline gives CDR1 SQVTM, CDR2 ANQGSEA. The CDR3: CSVGLAGANVLTF. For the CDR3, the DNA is TGCAGCGTTGGTTTGGCTGGGGCCAACGTCCTGACTTTC.

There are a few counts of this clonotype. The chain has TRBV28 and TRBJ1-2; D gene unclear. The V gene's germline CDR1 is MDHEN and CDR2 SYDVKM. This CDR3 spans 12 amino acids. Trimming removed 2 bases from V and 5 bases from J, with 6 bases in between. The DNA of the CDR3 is TGTGCCAGCAGTTTACCTCGGTATGGCTACACCTTC. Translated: CASSLPRYGYTF.

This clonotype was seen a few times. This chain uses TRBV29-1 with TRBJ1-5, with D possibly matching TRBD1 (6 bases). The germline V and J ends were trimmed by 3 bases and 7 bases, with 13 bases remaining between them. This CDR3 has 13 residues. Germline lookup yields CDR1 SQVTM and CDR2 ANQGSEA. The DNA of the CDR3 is TGCAGCGTTGAGGCAGGGGCGGGGCAGCCCCAGCATTTT. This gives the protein CSVEAGAGQPQHF.

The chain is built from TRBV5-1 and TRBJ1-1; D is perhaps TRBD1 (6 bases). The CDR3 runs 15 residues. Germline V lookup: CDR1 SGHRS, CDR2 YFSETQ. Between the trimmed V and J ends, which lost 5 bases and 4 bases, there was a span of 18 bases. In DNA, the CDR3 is TGCGCCAGCAGAAGACCGGTGGGGGGCGGCACTGAAGCTTTCTTT. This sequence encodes CASRRPVGGGTEAFF.

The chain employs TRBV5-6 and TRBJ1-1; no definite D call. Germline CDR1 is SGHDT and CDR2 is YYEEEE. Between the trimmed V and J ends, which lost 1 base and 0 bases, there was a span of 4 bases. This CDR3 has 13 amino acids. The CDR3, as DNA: TGTGCCAGCAGCTTGTGGTTGAACACTGAAGCTTTCTTT. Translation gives CASSLWLNTEAFF.

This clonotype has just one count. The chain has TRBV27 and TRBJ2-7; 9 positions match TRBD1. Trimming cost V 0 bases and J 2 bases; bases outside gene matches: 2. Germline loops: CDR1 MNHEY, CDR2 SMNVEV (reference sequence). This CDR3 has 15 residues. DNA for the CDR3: TGTGCCAGCAGTTTATCACGGACAGGGGCCTACGAGCAGTACTTC. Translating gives CASSLSRTGAYEQYF.

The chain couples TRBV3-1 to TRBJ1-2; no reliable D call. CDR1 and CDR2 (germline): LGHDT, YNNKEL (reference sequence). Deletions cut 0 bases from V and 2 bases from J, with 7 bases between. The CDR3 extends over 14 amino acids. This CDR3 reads CASSQEIRNYGYTF. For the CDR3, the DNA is TGTGCCAGCAGCCAAGAAATCCGGAACTATGGCTACACCTTC.

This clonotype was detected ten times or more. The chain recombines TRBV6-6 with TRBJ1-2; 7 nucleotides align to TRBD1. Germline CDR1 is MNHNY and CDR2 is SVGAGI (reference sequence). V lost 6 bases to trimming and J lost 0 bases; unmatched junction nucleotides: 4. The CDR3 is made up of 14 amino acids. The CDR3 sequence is CASSRTGANYGYTF. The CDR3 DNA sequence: TGTGCCAGCAGCCGGACAGGAGCTAACTATGGCTACACCTTC.